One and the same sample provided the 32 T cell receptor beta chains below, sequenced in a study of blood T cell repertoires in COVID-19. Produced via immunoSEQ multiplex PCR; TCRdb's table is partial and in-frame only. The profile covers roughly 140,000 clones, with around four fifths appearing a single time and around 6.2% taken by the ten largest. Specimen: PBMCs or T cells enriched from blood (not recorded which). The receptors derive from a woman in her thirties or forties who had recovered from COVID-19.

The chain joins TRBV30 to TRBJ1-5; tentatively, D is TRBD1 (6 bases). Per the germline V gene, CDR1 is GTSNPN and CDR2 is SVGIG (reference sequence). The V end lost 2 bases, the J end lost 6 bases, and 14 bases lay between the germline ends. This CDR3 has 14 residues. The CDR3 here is CAWSQQGSRQPQHF. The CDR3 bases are TGTGCCTGGAGTCAACAGGGTTCGCGTCAGCCCCAGCATTTT.

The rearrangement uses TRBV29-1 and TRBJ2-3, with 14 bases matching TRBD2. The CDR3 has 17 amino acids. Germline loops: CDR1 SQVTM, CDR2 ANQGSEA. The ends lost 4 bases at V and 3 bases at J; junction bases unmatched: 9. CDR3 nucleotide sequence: TGCAGCGTTGTTTTCCCGAGACTAGCGGGAGGGACAGATACGCAGTATTTT. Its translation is CSVVFPRLAGGTDTQYF.

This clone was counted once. CDR3 protein: CASSPGTGTSGANVLTF. The CDR3 bases are TGTGCCAGCTCTCCCGGGACAGGGACCTCTGGGGCCAACGTCCTGACTTTC. The gene calls are TRBV18 and TRBJ2-6; TRBD1 matches 9 bases. Germline V gives CDR1 KGHSH, CDR2 LQKENI. V lost 6 bases and J lost 0; bases outside the gene matches: 6. The CDR3 is 17 amino acids.

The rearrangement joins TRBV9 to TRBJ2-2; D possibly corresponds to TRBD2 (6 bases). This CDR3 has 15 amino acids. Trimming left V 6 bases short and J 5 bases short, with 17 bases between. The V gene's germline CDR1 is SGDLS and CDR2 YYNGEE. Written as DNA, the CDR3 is TGTGCCAGCACTACCGGGACTCCCAGGACCGGGGAGCTGTTTTTT. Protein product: CASTTGTPRTGELFF. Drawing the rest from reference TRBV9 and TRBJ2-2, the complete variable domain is DSGVTQTPKHLITATGQRVTLRCSPRSGDLSVYWYQQSLDQGLQFLIQYYNGEERAKGNILERFSAQQFPDLHSELNLSSLELGDSALYFCASTTGTPRTGELFFGEGSRLTVL.

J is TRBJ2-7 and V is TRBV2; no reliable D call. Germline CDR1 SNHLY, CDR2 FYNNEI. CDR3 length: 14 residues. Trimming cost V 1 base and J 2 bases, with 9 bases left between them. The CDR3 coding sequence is TGTGCCAGCAGTGAAGTGTACAGAACCTACGAGCAGTACTTC. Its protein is CASSEVYRTYEQYF.

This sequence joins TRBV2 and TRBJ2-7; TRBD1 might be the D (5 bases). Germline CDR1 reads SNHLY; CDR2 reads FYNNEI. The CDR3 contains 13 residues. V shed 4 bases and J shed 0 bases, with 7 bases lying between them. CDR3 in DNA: TGTGCCAGCAGTGCGACAGCCTCCTACGAGCAGTACTTC. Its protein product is CASSATASYEQYF.

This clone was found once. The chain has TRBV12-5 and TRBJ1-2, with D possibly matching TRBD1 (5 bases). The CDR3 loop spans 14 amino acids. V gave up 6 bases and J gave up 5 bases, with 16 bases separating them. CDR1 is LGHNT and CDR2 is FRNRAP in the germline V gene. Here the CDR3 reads CASGFPTGGYGYTF. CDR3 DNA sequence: TGTGCTAGTGGCTTCCCAACAGGTGGTTATGGCTACACCTTC. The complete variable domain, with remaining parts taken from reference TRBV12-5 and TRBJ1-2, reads DARVTQTPRHKVTEMGQEVTMRCQPILGHNTVFWYRQTMMQGLELLAYFRNRAPLDDSGMPKDRFSAEMPDATLATLKIQPSEPRDSAVYFCASGFPTGGYGYTFGSGTRLTVV.

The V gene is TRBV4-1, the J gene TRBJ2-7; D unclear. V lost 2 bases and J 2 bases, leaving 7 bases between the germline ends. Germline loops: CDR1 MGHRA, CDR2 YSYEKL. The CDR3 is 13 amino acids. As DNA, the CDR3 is TGCGCCAGCAGCCAACAGGCAGCCTACGAGCAGTACTTC. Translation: CASSQQAAYEQYF.

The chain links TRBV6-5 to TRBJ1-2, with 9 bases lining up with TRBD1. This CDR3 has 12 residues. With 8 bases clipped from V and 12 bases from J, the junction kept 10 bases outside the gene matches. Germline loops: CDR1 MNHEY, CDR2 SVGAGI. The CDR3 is CASEDRGLRHTF. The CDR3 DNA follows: TGTGCCAGCGAGGACAGGGGCCTTCGTCACACCTTC.

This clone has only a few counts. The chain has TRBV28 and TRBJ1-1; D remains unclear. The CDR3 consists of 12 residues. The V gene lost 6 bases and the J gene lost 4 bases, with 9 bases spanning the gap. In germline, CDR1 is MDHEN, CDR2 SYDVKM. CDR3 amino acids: CASSLWATEAFF. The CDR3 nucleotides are TGTGCCAGCAGCCTTTGGGCCACTGAAGCTTTCTTT.

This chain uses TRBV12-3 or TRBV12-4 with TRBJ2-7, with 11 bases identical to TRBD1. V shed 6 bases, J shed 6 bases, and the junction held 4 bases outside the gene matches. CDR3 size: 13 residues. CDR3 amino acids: CASRDRGRPEQYF. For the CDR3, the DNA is TGTGCCAGCAGGGACAGGGGGCGTCCCGAGCAGTACTTC.

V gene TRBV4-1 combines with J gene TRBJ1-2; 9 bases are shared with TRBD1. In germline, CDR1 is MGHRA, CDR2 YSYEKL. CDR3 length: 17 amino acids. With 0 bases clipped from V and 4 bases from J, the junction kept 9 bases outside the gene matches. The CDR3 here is CASSQDWLGQGFYGYTF. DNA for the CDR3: TGCGCCAGCAGCCAAGATTGGTTGGGACAGGGCTTCTATGGCTACACCTTC.

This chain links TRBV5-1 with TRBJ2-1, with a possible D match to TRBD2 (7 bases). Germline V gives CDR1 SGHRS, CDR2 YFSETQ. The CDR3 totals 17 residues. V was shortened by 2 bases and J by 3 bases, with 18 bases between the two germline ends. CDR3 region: CASSFLGGGTNYNEQFF. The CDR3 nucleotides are TGCGCCAGCAGCTTCCTAGGGGGGGGAACTAACTACAATGAGCAGTTCTTC.

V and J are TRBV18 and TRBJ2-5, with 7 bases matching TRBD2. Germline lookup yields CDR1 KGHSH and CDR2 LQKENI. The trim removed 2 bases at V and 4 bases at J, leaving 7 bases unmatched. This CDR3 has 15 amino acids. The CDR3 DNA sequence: TGTGCCAGCTCACCAGTACTAGCGCGGAGAGAGACCCAGTACTTC. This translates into CASSPVLARRETQYF. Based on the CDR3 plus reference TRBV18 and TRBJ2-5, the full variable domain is NAGVMQNPRHLVRRRGQEARLRCSPMKGHSHVYWYRQLPEEGLKFMVYLQKENIIDESGMPKERFSAEFPKEGPSILRIQQVVRGDSAAYFCASSPVLARRETQYFGPGTRLLVL.

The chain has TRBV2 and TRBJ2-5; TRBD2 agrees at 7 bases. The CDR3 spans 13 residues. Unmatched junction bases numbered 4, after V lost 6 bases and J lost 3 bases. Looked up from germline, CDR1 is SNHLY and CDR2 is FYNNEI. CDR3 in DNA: TGTGCCAGCAGACAACTAGCGAAAGAGACCCAGTACTTC. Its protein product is CASRQLAKETQYF. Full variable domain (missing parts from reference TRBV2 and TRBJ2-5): EPEVTQTPSHQVTQMGQEVILRCVPISNHLYFYWYRQILGQKVEFLVSFYNNEISEKSEIFDDQFSVERPDGSNFTLKIRSTKLEDSAMYFCASRQLAKETQYFGPGTRLLVL.

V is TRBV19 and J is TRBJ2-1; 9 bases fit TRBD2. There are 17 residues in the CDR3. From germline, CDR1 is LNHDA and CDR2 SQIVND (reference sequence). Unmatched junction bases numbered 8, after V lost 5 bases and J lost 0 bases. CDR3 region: CASSSASGVSSYNEQFF. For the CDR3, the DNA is TGTGCCAGTAGTTCGGCTAGCGGGGTTAGCTCCTACAATGAGCAGTTCTTC. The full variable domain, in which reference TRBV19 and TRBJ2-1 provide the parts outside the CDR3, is DGGITQSPKYLFRKEGQNVTLSCEQNLNHDAMYWYRQDPGQGLRLIYYSQIVNDFQKGDIAEGYSVSREKKESFPLTVTSAQKNPTAFYLCASSSASGVSSYNEQFFGPGTRLTVL.

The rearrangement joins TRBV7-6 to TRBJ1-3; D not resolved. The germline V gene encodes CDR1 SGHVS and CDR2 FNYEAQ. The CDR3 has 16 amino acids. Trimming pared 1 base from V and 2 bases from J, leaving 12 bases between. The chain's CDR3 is CASSLDSDVAGNTIYF. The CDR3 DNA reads TGTGCCAGCAGCTTAGATTCAGATGTTGCTGGAAACACCATATATTTT.

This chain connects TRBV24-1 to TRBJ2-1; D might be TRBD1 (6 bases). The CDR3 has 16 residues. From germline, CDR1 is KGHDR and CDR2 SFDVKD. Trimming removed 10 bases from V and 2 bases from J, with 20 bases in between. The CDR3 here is CATPRGGEGAYNEQFF. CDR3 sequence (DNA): TGTGCCACGCCCAGAGGGGGAGAGGGGGCCTACAATGAGCAGTTCTTC.

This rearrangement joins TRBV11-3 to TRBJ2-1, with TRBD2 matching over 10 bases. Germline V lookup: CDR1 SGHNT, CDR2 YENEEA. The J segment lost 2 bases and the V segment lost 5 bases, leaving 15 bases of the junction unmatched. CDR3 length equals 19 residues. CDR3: CASSLKSLAGTPAYNEQFF. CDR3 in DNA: TGTGCCAGCAGCCTAAAATCACTAGCGGGGACCCCGGCCTACAATGAGCAGTTCTTC. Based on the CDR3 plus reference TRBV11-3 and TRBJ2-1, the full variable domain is EAGVVQSPRYKIIEKKQPVAFWCNPISGHNTLYWYLQNLGQGPELLIRYENEEAVDDSQLPKDRFSAERLKGVDSTLKIQPAELGDSAVYLCASSLKSLAGTPAYNEQFFGPGTRLTVL.

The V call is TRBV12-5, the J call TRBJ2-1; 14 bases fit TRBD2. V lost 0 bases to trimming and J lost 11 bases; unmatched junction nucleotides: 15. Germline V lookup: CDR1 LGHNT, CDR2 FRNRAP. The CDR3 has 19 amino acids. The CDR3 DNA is TGTGCTAGTGGTTTGGTAGGACAGGGGACTAGCGGGAGAGTGGGGAAGCAGTTCTTC. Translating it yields CASGLVGQGTSGRVGKQFF.

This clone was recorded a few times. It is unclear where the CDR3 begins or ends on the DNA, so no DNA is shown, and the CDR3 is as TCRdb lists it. CDR3: CASRLVWWGQGARGFYEQYF. The chain links TRBV12-2 to TRBJ2-7; the table's D call, TRBD1, was not checked against the DNA. TRBV12-2 is a documented pseudogene. The CDR3 comprises 20 residues, both ends counted.

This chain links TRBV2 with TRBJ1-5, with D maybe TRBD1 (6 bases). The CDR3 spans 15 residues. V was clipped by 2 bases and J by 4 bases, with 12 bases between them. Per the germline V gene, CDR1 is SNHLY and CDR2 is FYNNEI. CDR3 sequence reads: CASSEQGLANQPQHF. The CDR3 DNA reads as TGTGCCAGCAGTGAACAGGGGTTAGCAAATCAGCCCCAGCATTTT.

This CDR3 is CASSTWDRGHDEQFF. The CDR3 region has the DNA TGTGCCAGCAGCACTTGGGACAGGGGGCACGATGAGCAGTTCTTC. The genes are TRBV9 and TRBJ2-1, with 12 bases fitting TRBD1. This CDR3 is built from 15 residues. Germline V lookup: CDR1 SGDLS, CDR2 YYNGEE. V trimming: 4 bases; J trimming: 8 bases; junction bases outside the gene matches: 7.

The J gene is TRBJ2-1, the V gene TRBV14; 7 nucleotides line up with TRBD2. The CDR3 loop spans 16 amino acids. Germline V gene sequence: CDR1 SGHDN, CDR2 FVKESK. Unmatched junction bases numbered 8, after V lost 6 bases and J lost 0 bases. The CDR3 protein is CASSRGELVSYNEQFF. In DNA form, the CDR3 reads TGTGCCAGCAGTCGGGGGGAGCTGGTCTCCTACAATGAGCAGTTCTTC.

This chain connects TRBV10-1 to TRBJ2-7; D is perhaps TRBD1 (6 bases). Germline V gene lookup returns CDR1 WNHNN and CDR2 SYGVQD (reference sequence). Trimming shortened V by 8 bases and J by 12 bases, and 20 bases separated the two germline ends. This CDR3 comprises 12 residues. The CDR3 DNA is TGCGCCAGCGCACGGGACACAGGACGTATGTACTTC. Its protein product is CASARDTGRMYF.

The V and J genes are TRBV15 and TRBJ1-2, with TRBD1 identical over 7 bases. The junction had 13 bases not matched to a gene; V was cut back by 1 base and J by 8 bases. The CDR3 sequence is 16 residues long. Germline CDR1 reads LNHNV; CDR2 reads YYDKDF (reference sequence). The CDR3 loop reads CATSRGFLEGARGYTF. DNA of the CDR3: TGTGCCACCAGCAGAGGTTTTTTGGAGGGGGCGAGGGGCTACACCTTC.

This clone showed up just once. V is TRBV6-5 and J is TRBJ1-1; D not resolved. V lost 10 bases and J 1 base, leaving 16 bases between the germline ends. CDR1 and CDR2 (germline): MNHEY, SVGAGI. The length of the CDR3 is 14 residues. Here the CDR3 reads CATSKESGNTEAFF. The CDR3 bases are TGTGCCACCAGCAAGGAGAGCGGGAACACTGAAGCTTTCTTT.

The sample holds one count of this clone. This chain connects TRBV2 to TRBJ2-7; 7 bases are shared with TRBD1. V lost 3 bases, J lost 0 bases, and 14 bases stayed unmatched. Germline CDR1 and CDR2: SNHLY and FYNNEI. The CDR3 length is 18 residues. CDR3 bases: TGTGCCAGCAGTGATTTTGGCAGGGGGAATTTAAGCTCCTACGAGCAGTACTTC. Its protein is CASSDFGRGNLSSYEQYF.

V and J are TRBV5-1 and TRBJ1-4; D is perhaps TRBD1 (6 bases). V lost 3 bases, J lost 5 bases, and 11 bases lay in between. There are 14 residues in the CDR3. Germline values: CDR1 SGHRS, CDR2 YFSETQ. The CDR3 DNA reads TGCGCCAGCAGCTCGACAGGACCCAATGAAAAACTGTTTTTT. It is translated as CASSSTGPNEKLFF.

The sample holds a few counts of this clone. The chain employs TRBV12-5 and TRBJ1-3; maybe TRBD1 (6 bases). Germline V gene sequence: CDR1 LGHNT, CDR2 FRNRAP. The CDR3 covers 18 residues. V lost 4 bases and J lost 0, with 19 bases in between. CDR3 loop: CASGYRLTGRFSGNTIYF. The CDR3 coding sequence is TGTGCTAGTGGTTACCGCCTGACAGGTCGCTTCTCTGGAAACACCATATATTTT.

DNA of the CDR3: TGCGCCAGCAGCCAGAAACAGGGGGGCTCCTACAATGAGCAGTTCTTC. Protein product: CASSQKQGGSYNEQFF. The chain carries TRBV4-1 and TRBJ2-1, with 8 bases that match TRBD1. The CDR3 is made up of 16 amino acids. The germline V gene has CDR1 MGHRA and CDR2 YSYEKL. V lost 3 bases and J lost 0; bases outside the gene matches: 4.

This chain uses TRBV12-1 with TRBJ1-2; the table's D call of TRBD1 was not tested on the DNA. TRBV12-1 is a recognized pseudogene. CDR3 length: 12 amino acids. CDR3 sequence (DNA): TGTGCCGAGCAGTGCCAGGGGTATGGCTACACCTTC. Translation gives CAEQCQGYGYTF.